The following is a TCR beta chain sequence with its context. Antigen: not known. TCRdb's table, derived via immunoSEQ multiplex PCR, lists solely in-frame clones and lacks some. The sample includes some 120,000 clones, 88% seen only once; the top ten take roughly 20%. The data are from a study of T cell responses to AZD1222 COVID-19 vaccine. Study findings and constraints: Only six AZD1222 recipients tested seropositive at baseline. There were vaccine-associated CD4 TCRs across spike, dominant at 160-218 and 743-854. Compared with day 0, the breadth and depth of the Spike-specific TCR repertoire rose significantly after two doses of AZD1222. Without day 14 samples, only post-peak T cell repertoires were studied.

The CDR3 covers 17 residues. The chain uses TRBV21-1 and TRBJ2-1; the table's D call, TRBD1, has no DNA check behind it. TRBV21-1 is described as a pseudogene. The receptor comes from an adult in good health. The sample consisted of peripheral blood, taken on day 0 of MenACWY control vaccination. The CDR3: CASSKAGDSFREDEQFF. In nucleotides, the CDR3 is TGTGCCAGCAGCAAAGCGGGCGACAGTTTCCGTGAGGATGAGCAGTTCTTC.